Given below is one TCR beta chain in context. This clone was observed a single time. Its antigen target is currently unknown. Base qualities are missing; no much larger clone stands one base away. The CDR1 and CDR2 encoded by the germline V gene (reference sequence) are GTSNPN and SVGIG. The CDR3 has 13 amino acids, counting the end cysteine and phenylalanine. Only CDR3 DNA is held: 39 bases, read in frame from base 1. V is reduced by 2 bases and J by 3 bases, leaving a spacing of 10 bases between them. The immunoSEQ Assay, a bias-controlled multiplex PCR, was used to amplify TCRbeta CDR3 regions from genomic DNA. The source study handled its data this way. The number of nucleated cells in each sample was estimated from the amplification of reference gene primers within the assay. To quantify the absolute abundance of each unique TCRbeta CDR3 rearrangement, sequence reads were collapsed and filtered. For each sample, productive Simpson clonality was calculated by taking the square root of Simpson's diversity index across productive rearrangements. The source is immuneACCESS, and TCRdb retained only in-frame sequences with V and J called. Part of the clones is not carried over; for the studies checked, unresolved V genes explain less than half of this, and the remainder is unexplained. The DNA was the basis for D and trimming; V, J and clone size are from that table. The sample table holds 200,000 to 250,000 clones, of which over 70% were seen once. Roughly 6.7% of the sample rests with the top ten.

This sample was included in a study of blood T cell repertoires in COVID-19 (dated by TCRdb to 2020 to 2022). Context from the whole study: Collaborator samples came from the United States, Italy and Spain and covered acute and convalescent phases of COVID-19. The material from the prospective study consisted of cDNA or gDNA derived from T cells, B-cell-depleted T cells, or PBMCs. Subjects who had been exposed to COVID-19, were actively infected with it, or had recovered from it provided the deeply sampled blood TCRbeta repertoires that made up the dataset. The repertoires were released in a freely available public database meant as a resource for research on the immune response to SARS-CoV-2. The samples were drawn from the first 160 participants of the ongoing ImmuneRACE study and from some 1,300 subjects provided by 6 global collaborators. A de-identified subject ID, COVID-19 status, age in years and sex were almost always included in the sample metadata. HLA class I and class II types, where available, came from metadata supplied by the sample provider rather than from assay-based typing.

Summary of the overall study and its limitations: The quantity of clinical and demographic metadata differed by source and by participant and was supplied without curation.

Each collaborating institution followed its own protocols to collect whole blood in K2EDTA tubes. Collaborator samples were shipped for TCRbeta analysis as frozen whole blood, isolated PBMCs, or DNA extracted from either sample type. The sequence joins TRBV30 to TRBJ1-1, and perhaps TRBD1 as D gene, on 6 matching bases. Sequencing was carried out using peripheral blood. The TCR sequence derives from a woman aged 70-85 years with acute or convalescent COVID-19. The DNA sequence is TGTGCCTGGAGTCCGTACAGGGACACTGAAGCTTTCTTT. Its protein product is CAWSPYRDTEAFF.